The clone carrying this TCR beta chain was found a few times. Its cognate antigen is unknown. The data were taken from a study of cytomegalovirus exposure and HLA in healthy donors. The CDR3 is 17 residues long. CDR1 and CDR2 (germline): LNHNV, YYDKDF (reference sequence). V shed 0 bases and J shed 2 bases, with 14 bases lying between them. 60 Vbeta and 13 Jbeta primers were used in PCR. The method was immunoSEQ multiplex PCR; TCRdb's version includes in-frame clones alone and lacks a portion of them. The table has about 130,000 clones, 75% to 85% seen once. Study results and limitations: According to a later analysis, donors in an Asian-associated ancestry cluster reportedly had fewer N-insertions than the roughly 670-donor mean. Reportedly, diagnosis of cytomegalovirus status by the classifier showed high specificity and sensitivity.

The chain has TRBV15 and TRBJ1-5; possibly TRBD1 for D (6 bases). Material for sequencing was PBMCs. The sequence came from a girl aged 2 to 10 in good health and CMV-seronegative. The chain's CDR3 is CATSRDYTDRRNQPQHF. The CDR3 nucleotides read TGTGCCACCAGCAGAGATTATACGGACAGACGCAATCAGCCCCAGCATTTT.